A single sample is the source of the 18 T cell receptor beta chains below, sequenced in a study of molecular identifiers for immune sequencing clone quantification. TCRdb re-analysed the PCR reads in MiXCR, keeping a single row per CDR3 protein. The data show thousands of distinct CDR3 sequences, with around 31% seen just once and roughly 5% held by the top ten. The sequenced sample consisted of naive CD8+ T cells from blood, with Jurkat cell RNA spiked in. Subset denoted: FACS-sorted CD8+CD4-CCR7+CD45RA+ naive T cells. These receptors came from a human donor in good health. Some libraries in this study had Jurkat cell RNA spiked in.

Points on this clonotype: The junction departs from the called germline gene at one end, perhaps through a read error. The V and J genes are TRBV15 and TRBJ1-5; D gene unclear. Germline V gene sequence: CDR1 LNHNV, CDR2 YYDKDF (reference sequence). The CDR3 has 12 residues. CDR3 protein: CASSKFNQPQHF. The CDR3 region has the DNA TGTGCCTCCAGCAAATTTAATCAGCCCCAGCATTTT.

The gene calls are TRBV5-3 and TRBJ2-7; 11 nucleotides match TRBD2. TRBV5-3 is annotated as an ORF whose role is uncertain. The CDR3 totals 16 residues. J gave up 3 bases and V 8 bases, and 13 bases lay outside the gene matches. CDR3 in amino acids: CASSPQGLADYYEQYF. The CDR3 nucleotides are TGTGCCAGCAGCCCACAGGGACTAGCGGATTACTACGAGCAGTACTTC.

A note on this clonotype: A junction boundary mismatches the germline segment, possibly from a read error. The rearrangement uses TRBV6-1 and TRBJ2-7; D gene ambiguous. The germline V gene encodes CDR1 MNHNS and CDR2 SASEGT. The CDR3 loop spans 12 amino acids. The CDR3 nucleotides read TGTGCCAGCGATCGAAGCTCCTTCGAGCAGTACTTC. Translation gives CASDRSSFEQYF.

With regard to this clonotype: This may come from a read error, since a much larger clone is one base off. The chain combines TRBV2 with TRBJ2-1; D assignment may be TRBD1 or TRBD2 (5 bases each). The germline gives CDR1 SNHLY, CDR2 FYNNEI. This CDR3 spans 15 amino acids. CDR3 in amino acids: CASRWGSSSYKEQFF. CDR3 DNA: TGTGCCAGCAGATGGGGGAGCAGCTCCTACAAAGAGCAGTTCTTC.

This clonotype was detected only a few times. The chain recombines TRBV20-1 with TRBJ2-2, with D unclear. Trimming stripped 3 bases from V and 5 bases from J, with 7 bases between. The germline gives CDR1 DFQATT, CDR2 SNEGSKA (reference sequence). CDR3 length: 12 residues. CDR3 DNA sequence: TGCAGTGCTAGTGCCCTAACCGGGGAGCTGTTTTTT. Translation: CSASALTGELFF.

The chain carries TRBV13 and TRBJ2-5, with 7 bases that match TRBD1. Germline V gives CDR1 PRHDT, CDR2 FYEKMQ (reference sequence). The V and J ends lost 5 bases and 5 bases, in that order; junction bases with no gene match: 8. CDR3 size: 14 residues. CDR3 coding DNA: TGTGCCAGCAGCCAGGGGGAGAGGCGGGAGACCCAGTACTTC. This encodes CASSQGERRETQYF.

A word on this clonotype: This is likely a read error, given that the CDR3 carries no conserved phenylalanine or tryptophan at its end. The chain couples TRBV20-1 to TRBJ1-2; no reliable D call. Per germline, CDR1 DFQATT and CDR2 SNEGSKA (reference sequence). Trimming took 6 bases from V and 5 from J, leaving 16 bases between them. This CDR3 region has 13 residues. The DNA of the CDR3 is TGCAGTGCCGGCGGGGAATCTTTTTATGGCTACACCCTC. Protein sequence: CSAGGESFYGYTL.

This chain links TRBV20-1 with TRBJ1-1; TRBD1 is a possible D gene (6 bases). CDR1 is DFQATT and CDR2 is SNEGSKA in the germline V gene (reference sequence). V was pared by 2 bases and J by 3 bases, with 13 bases between. The length of the CDR3 is 14 residues. The CDR3 bases are TGCAGTGCTAGACACAGGGACATGGACACTGAAGCTTTCTTT. This encodes CSARHRDMDTEAFF.

Turning to this clonotype: This may be a read error, as it is one base from a much larger clone. The V and J genes are TRBV4-3 and TRBJ2-4; 8 nucleotides align to TRBD1. V lost 8 bases to trimming and J lost 11 bases; unmatched junction nucleotides: 11. The CDR3 totals 13 residues. The germline V gene has CDR1 LGHNA and CDR2 YSLEER. The CDR3: CASGTGQGSLQYF. CDR3 DNA: TGCGCCAGCGGCACAGGACAGGGAAGCCTTCAGTACTTC.

The chain couples TRBV29-1 to TRBJ1-2; 7 bases agree with TRBD1. The CDR3 extends over 14 amino acids. Germline-derived CDR1 and CDR2 are SQVTM and ANQGSEA. V was pared by 4 bases and J by 7 bases, with 12 bases of the junction left unmatched. The CDR3 is CSVGPTGQTFGYTF. The CDR3 DNA reads as TGCAGCGTTGGACCGACGGGACAGACGTTTGGCTACACCTTC.

The V and J genes are TRBV5-6 and TRBJ1-5, with TRBD1 as a possible D gene (5 bases). Germline values: CDR1 SGHDT, CDR2 YYEEEE. CDR3 size: 13 residues. The germline V and J ends were trimmed by 1 base and 7 bases, with 9 bases remaining between them. CDR3 loop: CASSLIGDQPQHF. The CDR3, as DNA: TGTGCCAGCAGCTTGATTGGGGACCAGCCCCAGCATTTT.

This clonotype is medium-sized (0.01 to 0.1%) in the sample. V usage is TRBV29-1 and J usage is TRBJ2-2; possibly TRBD1 for D (5 bases). The CDR3 is 15 amino acids. Per the germline V gene, CDR1 is SQVTM and CDR2 is ANQGSEA. With 6 bases removed from V and 4 bases from J, the gap between germline ends came to 18 bases. This chain's CDR3 is CSVMLGVSGTGELFF. The CDR3 DNA reads as TGCAGCGTCATGCTAGGGGTCTCAGGCACCGGGGAGCTGTTTTTT.

As for this clonotype: Being one base from a much bigger clone, this may be a read error. The chain couples TRBV6-2 or TRBV6-3 to TRBJ1-5; D is perhaps TRBD1 (5 bases). The germline CDR1 and CDR2 sequences are MNHEY and SVGEGT. The CDR3 covers 13 residues. The CDR3 region has the DNA TGTGCCTGCAGAGACGGGACGTATCAGCCCCAGCATTTT. Residues: CACRDGTYQPQHF.

This chain's CDR3 is CSVEDWTGQGVYEQYF. CDR3 coding DNA: TGCAGCGTTGAAGATTGGACGGGACAGGGGGTTTACGAGCAGTACTTC. The chain is built from TRBV29-1 and TRBJ2-7; TRBD1 matches 11 bases. There are 16 residues in the CDR3. Unmatched junction bases numbered 8, after V lost 0 bases and J lost 4 bases. The germline V gene encodes CDR1 SQVTM and CDR2 ANQGSEA.

The chain uses TRBV9 and TRBJ1-6, with no clear D. The V gene's germline CDR1 is SGDLS and CDR2 YYNGEE. Trimming left V 4 bases short and J 4 bases short, with 6 bases between. The CDR3 has 13 residues. The CDR3 sequence: CASSSGYNSPLHF. CDR3 bases: TGTGCCAGCAGCTCCGGGTATAATTCACCCCTCCACTTT. Filled out from reference TRBV9 and TRBJ1-6, the complete variable domain reads DSGVTQTPKHLITATGQRVTLRCSPRSGDLSVYWYQQSLDQGLQFLIQYYNGEERAKGNILERFSAQQFPDLHSELNLSSLELGDSALYFCASSSGYNSPLHFGNGTRLTVT.

This clonotype has more than one count but fewer than ten. J is TRBJ2-7 and V is TRBV5-1, with 7 positions matching TRBD1. Germline values: CDR1 SGHRS, CDR2 YFSETQ. This CDR3 has 16 amino acids. The ends lost 4 bases at V and 1 base at J; junction bases unmatched: 11. CDR3 nucleotides: TGCGCCAGCAGCCTACTTCAGGGGGTCCAATCCTACGAGCAGTACTTC. This sequence encodes CASSLLQGVQSYEQYF.

The chain employs TRBV4-1 and TRBJ2-3, with D perhaps matching TRBD1 or TRBD2 (5 bases each). Trimming pared 1 base from V and 0 bases from J, leaving 11 bases between. The CDR3 spans 16 residues. The germline V gene has CDR1 MGHRA and CDR2 YSYEKL. The CDR3 sequence is CASSQAPGRSTDTQYF. CDR3 DNA: TGCGCCAGCAGCCAAGCTCCGGGACGAAGCACAGATACGCAGTATTTT.

This clonotype was found a few times. This CDR3 reads CASSTHRNTGELFF. The CDR3 DNA is TGTGCCAGCAGCACCCACAGGAACACCGGGGAGCTGTTTTTT. This chain joins TRBV7-2 and TRBJ2-2; no clear D. Between the trimmed V and J ends, which lost 5 bases and 1 base, there was a span of 8 bases. This CDR3 is 14 amino acids long. CDR1 and CDR2 (germline): SGHTA, FQGNSA.